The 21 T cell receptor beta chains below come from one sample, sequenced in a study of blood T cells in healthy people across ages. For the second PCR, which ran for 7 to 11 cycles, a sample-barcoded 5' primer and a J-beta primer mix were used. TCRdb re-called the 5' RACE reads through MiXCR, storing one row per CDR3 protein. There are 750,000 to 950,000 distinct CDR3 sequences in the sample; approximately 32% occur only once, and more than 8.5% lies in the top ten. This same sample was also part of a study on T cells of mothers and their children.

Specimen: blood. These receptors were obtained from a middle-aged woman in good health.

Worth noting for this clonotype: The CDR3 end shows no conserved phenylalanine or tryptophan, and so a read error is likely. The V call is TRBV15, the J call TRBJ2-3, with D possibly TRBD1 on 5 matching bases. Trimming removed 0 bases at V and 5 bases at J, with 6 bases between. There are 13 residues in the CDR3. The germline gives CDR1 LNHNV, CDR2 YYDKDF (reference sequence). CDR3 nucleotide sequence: TGTGCCACCAGCAGAGATCAGGGAGATACGCAGTATTTG. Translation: CATSRDQGDTQYL.

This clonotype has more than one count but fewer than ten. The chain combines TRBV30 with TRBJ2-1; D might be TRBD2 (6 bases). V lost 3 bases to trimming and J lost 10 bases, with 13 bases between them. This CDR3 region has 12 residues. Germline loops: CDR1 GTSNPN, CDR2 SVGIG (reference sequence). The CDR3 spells CAWSETSSEQFF. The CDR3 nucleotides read TGTGCCTGGAGCGAGACTAGTTCGGAGCAGTTCTTC.

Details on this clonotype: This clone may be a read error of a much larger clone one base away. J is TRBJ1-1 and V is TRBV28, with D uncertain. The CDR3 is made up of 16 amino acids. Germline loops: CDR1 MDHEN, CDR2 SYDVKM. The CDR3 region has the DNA TGTGCCAGCAGCCCTCCGAAGGTTGGACTGAACACTGAAACTTTCTTT. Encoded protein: CASSPPKVGLNTETFF. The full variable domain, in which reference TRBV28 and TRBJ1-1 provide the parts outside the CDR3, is DVKVTQSSRYLVKRTGEKVFLECVQDMDHENMFWYRQDPGLGLRLIYFSYDVKMKEKGDIPEGYSVSREKKERFSLILESASTNQTSMYLCASSPPKVGLNTETFFGQGTRLTVV.

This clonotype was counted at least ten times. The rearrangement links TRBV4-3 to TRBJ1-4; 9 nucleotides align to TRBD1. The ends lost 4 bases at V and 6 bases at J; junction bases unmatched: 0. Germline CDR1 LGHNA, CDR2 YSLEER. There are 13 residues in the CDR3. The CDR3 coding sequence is TGCGCCAGCAGCCGGGACAGGGATGAAAAACTGTTTTTT. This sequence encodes CASSRDRDEKLFF.

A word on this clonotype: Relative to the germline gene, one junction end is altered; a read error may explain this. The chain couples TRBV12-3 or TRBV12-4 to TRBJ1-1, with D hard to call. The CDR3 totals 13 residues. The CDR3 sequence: CVSSFQENTEAFF. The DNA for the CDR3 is TGTGTCAGCAGCTTTCAGGAGAACACTGAAGCTTTCTTT.

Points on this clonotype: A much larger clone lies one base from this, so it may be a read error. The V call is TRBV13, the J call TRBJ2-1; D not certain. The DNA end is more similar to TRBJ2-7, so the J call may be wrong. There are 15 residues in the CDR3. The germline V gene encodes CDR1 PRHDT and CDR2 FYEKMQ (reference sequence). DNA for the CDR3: TGTGCCAGCAGCTTAAGCGCCAGCTCCTACAATGAGCAGTACTTC. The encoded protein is CASSLSASSYNEQYF.

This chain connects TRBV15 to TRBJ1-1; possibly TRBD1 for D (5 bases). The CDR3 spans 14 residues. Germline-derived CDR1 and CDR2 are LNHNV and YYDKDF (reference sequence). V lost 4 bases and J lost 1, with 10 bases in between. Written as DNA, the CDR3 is TGTGCCACCAGCACGGGACGGCAGAACACTGAAGCTTTCTTT. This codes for CATSTGRQNTEAFF.

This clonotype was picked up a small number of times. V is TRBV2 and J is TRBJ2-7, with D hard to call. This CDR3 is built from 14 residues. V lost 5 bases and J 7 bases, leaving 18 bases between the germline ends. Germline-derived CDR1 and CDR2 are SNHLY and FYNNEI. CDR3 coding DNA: TGTGCCAGCAGTCTCTCCTCCCGAATCCATGAGCAGTACTTC. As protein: CASSLSSRIHEQYF.

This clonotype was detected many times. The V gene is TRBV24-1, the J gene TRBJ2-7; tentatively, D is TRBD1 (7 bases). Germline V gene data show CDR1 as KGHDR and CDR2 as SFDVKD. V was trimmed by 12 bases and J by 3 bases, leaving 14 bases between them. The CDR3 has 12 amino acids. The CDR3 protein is CAGGTVRYEQYF. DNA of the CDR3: TGTGCCGGGGGGACAGTTCGCTACGAGCAGTACTTC.

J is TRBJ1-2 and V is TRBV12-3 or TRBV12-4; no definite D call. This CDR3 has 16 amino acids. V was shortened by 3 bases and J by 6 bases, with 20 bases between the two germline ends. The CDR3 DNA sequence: TGTGCCAGCAGTTTGGCTATTGTTTCCGGGGTCGATGGCTACACCTTC. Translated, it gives CASSLAIVSGVDGYTF.

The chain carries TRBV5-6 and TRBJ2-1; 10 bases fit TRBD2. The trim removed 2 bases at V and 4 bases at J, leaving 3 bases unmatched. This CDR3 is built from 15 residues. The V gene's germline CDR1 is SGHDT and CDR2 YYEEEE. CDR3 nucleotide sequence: TGTGCCAGCAGCTTCGGACTAGCGGCATACAATGAGCAGTTCTTC. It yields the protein CASSFGLAAYNEQFF.

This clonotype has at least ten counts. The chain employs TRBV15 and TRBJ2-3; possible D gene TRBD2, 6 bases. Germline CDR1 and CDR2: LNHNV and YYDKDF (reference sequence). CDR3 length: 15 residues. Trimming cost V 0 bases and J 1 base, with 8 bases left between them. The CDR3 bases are TGTGCCACCAGCAGAGATGGAGGGGGCACAGATACGCAGTATTTT. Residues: CATSRDGGGTDTQYF.

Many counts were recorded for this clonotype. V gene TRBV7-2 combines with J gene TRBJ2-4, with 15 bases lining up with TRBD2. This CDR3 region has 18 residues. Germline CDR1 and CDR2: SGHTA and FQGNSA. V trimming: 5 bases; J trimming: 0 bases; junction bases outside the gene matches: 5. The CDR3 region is CASSRGLAGGLAKNIQYF. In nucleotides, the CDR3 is TGTGCCAGCAGCCGGGGACTAGCGGGGGGTTTAGCCAAAAACATTCAGTACTTC. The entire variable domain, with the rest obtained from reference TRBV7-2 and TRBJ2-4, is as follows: GAGVSQSPSNKVTEKGKDVELRCDPISGHTALYWYRQSLGQGLEFLIYFQGNSAPDKSGLPSDRFSAERTGGSVSTLTIQRTQQEDSAVYLCASSRGLAGGLAKNIQYFGAGTRLSVL.

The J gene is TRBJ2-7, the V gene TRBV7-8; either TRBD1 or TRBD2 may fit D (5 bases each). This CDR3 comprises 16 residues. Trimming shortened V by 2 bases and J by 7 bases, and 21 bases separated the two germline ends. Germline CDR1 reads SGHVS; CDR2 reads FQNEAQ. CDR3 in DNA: TGTGCCAGCAGCTTAACGGGGCAGATGCCATACAATGAGCAGTACTTC. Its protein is CASSLTGQMPYNEQYF.

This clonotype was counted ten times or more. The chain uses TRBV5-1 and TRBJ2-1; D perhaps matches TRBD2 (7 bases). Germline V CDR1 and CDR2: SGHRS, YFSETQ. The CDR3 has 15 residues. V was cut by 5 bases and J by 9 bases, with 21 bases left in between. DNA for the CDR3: TGCGCCAGCAGTCTAACCGGGGGGCGGCACGTTGAGCAGTTCTTC. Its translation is CASSLTGGRHVEQFF.

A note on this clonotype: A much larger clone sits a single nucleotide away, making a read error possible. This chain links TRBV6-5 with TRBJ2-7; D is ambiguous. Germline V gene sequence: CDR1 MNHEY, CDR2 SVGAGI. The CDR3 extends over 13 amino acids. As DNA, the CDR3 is TGTACCAGCAGTTACCAAACTTCCTACGAGCAGTACTTC. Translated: CTSSYQTSYEQYF.

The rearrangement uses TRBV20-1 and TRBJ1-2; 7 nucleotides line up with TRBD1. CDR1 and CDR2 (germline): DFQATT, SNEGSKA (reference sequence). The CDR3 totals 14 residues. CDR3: CSLPPKQGTYGYTF. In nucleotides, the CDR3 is TGCAGCCTACCGCCCAAACAGGGGACTTATGGCTACACCTTC.

As DNA, the CDR3 is TGTGCCAGCAGCTCGACCGGGACAGGGCCCCCCTACGAGCAGTACTTC. This codes for CASSSTGTGPPYEQYF. V gene TRBV7-9 combines with J gene TRBJ2-7; TRBD1 matches 9 bases. The CDR3 extends over 16 amino acids. Trimming cost V 4 bases and J 2 bases; bases outside gene matches: 9. Germline V gene data show CDR1 as SEHNR and CDR2 as FQNEAQ (reference sequence).

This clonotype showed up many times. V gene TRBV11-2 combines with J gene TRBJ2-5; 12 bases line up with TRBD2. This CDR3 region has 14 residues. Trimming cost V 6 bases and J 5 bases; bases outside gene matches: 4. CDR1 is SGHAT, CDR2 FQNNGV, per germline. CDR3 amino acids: CASSPGLAGETQYF. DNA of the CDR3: TGTGCCAGCAGTCCCGGACTAGCGGGGGAGACCCAGTACTTC.

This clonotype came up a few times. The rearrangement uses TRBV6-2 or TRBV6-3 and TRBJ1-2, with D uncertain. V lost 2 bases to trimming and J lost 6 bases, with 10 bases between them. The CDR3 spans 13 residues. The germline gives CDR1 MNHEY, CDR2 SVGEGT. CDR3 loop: CASSYGPMNGYTF. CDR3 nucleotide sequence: TGTGCCAGCAGTTACGGACCTATGAATGGCTACACCTTC.

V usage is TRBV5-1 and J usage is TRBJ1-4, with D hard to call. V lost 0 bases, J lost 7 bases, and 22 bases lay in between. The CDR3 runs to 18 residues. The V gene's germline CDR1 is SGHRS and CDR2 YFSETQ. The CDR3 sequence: CASSLAVFTGSIGEKLFF. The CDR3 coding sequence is TGCGCCAGCAGCTTGGCCGTTTTTACCGGGTCAATAGGTGAAAAACTGTTTTTT.